This paragraph reports one T cell receptor beta chain. Its antigen is unidentified. This specimen belongs to a study of cytomegalovirus exposure and HLA in healthy donors. Broader study findings: A missense DCLRE1C variant was associated with V- and J-gene trimming of TCR beta chains in a later analysis, and an independent cohort replicated the association.

V dropped 3 bases and J dropped 6; count of bases not matched to a gene: 14. Germline CDR1 and CDR2: SNHLY and FYNNEI. The CDR3 has 16 residues. The PCR contained 60 Vbeta and 13 Jbeta primers. Generated by immunoSEQ multiplex PCR, the TCRdb table keeps only in-frame clones and is missing some. The sample consists of 70,000 to 95,000 clones, 62% of them appearing once. Sequencing was performed on PBMCs. This TCR came from a woman under 40 in good health and CMV-seropositive. The genes are TRBV2 and TRBJ2-7; TRBD1 matches 7 bases. The CDR3 region is CASSELWDSRGREQYF. In DNA, the CDR3 is TGTGCCAGCAGTGAGTTATGGGACAGCAGGGGACGCGAGCAGTACTTC.